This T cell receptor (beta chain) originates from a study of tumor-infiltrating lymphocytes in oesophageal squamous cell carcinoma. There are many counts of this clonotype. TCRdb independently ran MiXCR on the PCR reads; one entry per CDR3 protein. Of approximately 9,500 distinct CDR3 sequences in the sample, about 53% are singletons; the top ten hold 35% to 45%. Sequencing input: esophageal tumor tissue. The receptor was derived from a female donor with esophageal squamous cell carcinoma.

In nucleotides, the CDR3 is TGTGCCAGCAGTCCTAGGGGGAACTCCTACGAGCAGTACTTC. This translates into CASSPRGNSYEQYF. The chain uses TRBV6-1 and TRBJ2-7; possible D gene TRBD1, 6 bases. Germline lookup yields CDR1 MNHNS and CDR2 SASEGT. This CDR3 region has 14 residues. V shed 5 bases and J shed 0 bases, with 11 bases lying between them.